These 6 T cell receptor beta chains came from one sample sequenced in a study of monozygotic twins with inflammatory bowel disease. TCRdb reprocessed the 5' RACE reads, keeping one entry per CDR3 protein, no DNA. This sample's clone table lists some 440,000 distinct CDR3 sequences. What was sequenced was blood. These receptors were obtained from a human donor with ulcerative colitis or Crohn's disease, or a healthy co-twin of an affected twin (not recorded which).

The J gene is TRBJ1-2, the V gene TRBV28; TCRdb's D call of TRBD1 is untestable without DNA. The CDR3 length is 15 residues. The germline gives CDR1 MDHEN, CDR2 SYDVKM. The CDR3: CASSSGGTGGGGYTF.

V is TRBV4-2 and J is TRBJ2-7. The CDR3 sequence is 15 residues long. Germline V lookup: CDR1 LGHNA, CDR2 YNFKEQ. The CDR3: CASSQDRSGWGEQYF.

The rearrangement joins TRBV18 to TRBJ2-7; as DNA is missing, the TRBD1 call by TCRdb cannot be tested. Per the germline V gene, CDR1 is KGHSH and CDR2 is LQKENI. The CDR3 totals 17 residues. CDR3 region: CASSPGTGSANSCEQYF.

V and J are TRBV19 and TRBJ1-1; with no DNA, the TCRdb D assignment of TRBD1 cannot be verified. The CDR3 runs 12 residues. Germline values: CDR1 LNHDA, CDR2 SQIVND (reference sequence). The CDR3 loop is CASNQGLSEAFF.

The chain joins TRBV18 to TRBJ2-7; as DNA is missing, the TRBD1 call by TCRdb cannot be tested. From germline, CDR1 is KGHSH and CDR2 LQKENI. This CDR3 comprises 14 residues. CDR3 sequence reads: CASSTGQASYEQYF.

V is TRBV15 and J is TRBJ1-4. The CDR3 spans 14 residues. CDR1 is LNHNV and CDR2 is YYDKDF in the germline V gene (reference sequence). The CDR3 reads CATSRGATNEKLFF.